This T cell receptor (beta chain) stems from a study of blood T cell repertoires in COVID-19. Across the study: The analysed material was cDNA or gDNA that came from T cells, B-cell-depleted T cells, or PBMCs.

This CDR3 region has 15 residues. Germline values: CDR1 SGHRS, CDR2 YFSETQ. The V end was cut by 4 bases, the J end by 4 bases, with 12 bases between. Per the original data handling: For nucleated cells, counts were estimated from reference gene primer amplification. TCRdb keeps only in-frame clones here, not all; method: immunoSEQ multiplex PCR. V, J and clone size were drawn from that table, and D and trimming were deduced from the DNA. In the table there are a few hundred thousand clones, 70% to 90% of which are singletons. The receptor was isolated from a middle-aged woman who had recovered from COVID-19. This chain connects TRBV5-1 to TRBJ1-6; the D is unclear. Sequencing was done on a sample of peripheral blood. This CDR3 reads CASSGEGGYNSPLHF. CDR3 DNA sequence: TGCGCCAGCAGCGGGGAGGGTGGTTATAATTCACCCCTCCACTTT.